A selection of T cell receptor beta chains follows, all from one sample in a study of metastatic and nonmetastatic thyroid tumors. Using MiXCR, TCRdb reanalyzed the PCR reads. Here the sample spans 15,000 or so clones, about an eighth being singletons. The source material was blood. These receptors were collected from a female donor with papillary thyroid cancer or a benign thyroid nodule (not recorded which). Some clones in this sample may be carry-over from other donors' samples. Each CDR3 is given with its conserved first and last residue. The D gene is left open where the match is weak. A clone size is listed for some rows: how often the clone was seen (once, few, many), or a class if it is expanded.

J	size	V	D	DNA	CDR3
TRBJ2-3	many	TRBV3-1	-	TGTGCCAGCAGCCAAGCAGGGGTTGGGGTAGGCCCAGGAGCGCAGTATTTT	CASSQAGVGVGPGAQYF
TRBJ1-2	many	TRBV20-1	TRBD1	TGCAGTGCTAGAGACCGAGGGACAGGGGGCTGGGGCTACACCTTC	CSARDRGTGGWGYTF
TRBJ2-5	many	TRBV29-1	-	TGCAGCGGCACCTCAGGGGCGGCCAAAGAGACCCAGTACTTC	CSGTSGAAKETQYF
TRBJ1-2	medium-sized	TRBV28	-	TGTGCCAGCAGTTCCCATAGGGGCGTCTATGGCTACACCTTC	CASSSHRGVYGYTF
TRBJ2-7	-	TRBV20-1	TRBD2	TGCAGTGCTAGGGGACTAGCGGGAGTCCACGAGCAGTACTTC	CSARGLAGVHEQYF
TRBJ1-2	many	TRBV25-1	-	TGTGCCAGCAGTGATACGGGGACCAACTATGGCTACACCTTC	CASSDTGTNYGYTF
TRBJ2-7	medium-sized	TRBV27	-	TGTGCCAGCAGCCTTGGTCCCCCCTACGAGCAGTACTTC	CASSLGPPYEQYF
TRBJ2-7	many	TRBV18	-	TGTGCCAGCTCACCACGGCAGGTTGGCGAAACGGACGAGCAGTACTTC	CASSPRQVGETDEQYF
TRBJ2-2	medium-sized	TRBV24-1	TRBD1	TGTGCCACCGGCCCAACCAGGGGGACGAACACCGGGGAGCTGTTTTTT	CATGPTRGTNTGELFF
TRBJ1-3	many	TRBV9	-	TGTGCCAGCAGCGTAGGGGATCCTGGAAACACCATATATTTT	CASSVGDPGNTIYF
TRBJ2-7	many	TRBV5-6	-	TGTACCAGCAGCTTGGGGACTGGTACCTACGAGCAGTACTTC	CTSSLGTGTYEQYF
TRBJ1-2	-	TRBV30	-	TGTGCCTGGAGGGCGGCAGGGGCCCTTAACTATGGCTACACCTTC	CAWRAAGALNYGYTF
TRBJ1-2	medium-sized	TRBV6-2/TRBV6-3	TRBD1	TGTGCCAGCACAAACCTTTGGACAGGGGCTGGCTACACCTTC	CASTNLWTGAGYTF
TRBJ1-1	many	TRBV11-2	-	TGTGCCAGCAGCCGCCTAGACGACACTGAAGCTTTCTTT	CASSRLDDTEAFF
TRBJ1-2	many	TRBV5-6	-	TGTGCCAGCAGCTTTTCAGCATTGAACTATGGCTACACCTTC	CASSFSALNYGYTF
TRBJ2-5	many	TRBV6-1	-	TGTGCCAGCACACCACAGGCGGGTAACCAAGAGACCCAGTACTTC	CASTPQAGNQETQYF
TRBJ1-3	many	TRBV30	-	TGTGCCTGGAGTAGACAGGGAAACACCATATATTTT	CAWSRQGNTIYF
TRBJ2-2	-	TRBV2	-	TGTGCCAGCAGTGACTCGGAGGGGCACACCGGGGAGCTGTTTTTT	CASSDSEGHTGELFF
TRBJ2-2	few	TRBV6-5	-	TGTGCCAGCAGTTACCCTCTTGACAGTGAGCTGTTTTTT	CASSYPLDSELFF
TRBJ2-1	many	TRBV7-9	-	TGTGCCAGCAATAATATAGGGGACAATGAGCAGTTCTTC	CASNNIGDNEQFF
TRBJ2-7	few	TRBV15	TRBD1	TGTGCCACCAGCGGTTACCGGGACAGGGCCTTCGTGTACTTC	CATSGYRDRAFVYF
TRBJ1-2	many	TRBV30	-	TGTGCCTGGAGCGCCCAGGGCTTCTATGGCTACACCTTC	CAWSAQGFYGYTF
TRBJ1-3	few	TRBV10-1	-	TGCGCCAGCAGGGGCGAGGGGGACTCTGTAAACACCATATATTTT	CASRGEGDSVNTIYF
TRBJ2-2	many	TRBV7-3	TRBD1	TGTGCCAGCAACCCGGGACAGCCCGGGGAGCTGTTTTTT	CASNPGQPGELFF
TRBJ2-5	many	TRBV30	-	TGTGCCTGGAGTGTACTAGGGGGGCGAGAGACCCAGTACTTC	CAWSVLGGRETQYF
TRBJ2-3	many	TRBV20-1	-	TGCAGTGCCCAGCGGACCGCAGATACGCAGTATTTT	CSAQRTADTQYF
TRBJ2-1	many	TRBV7-6	TRBD2	TGTGCCAGCAGGGCCACTAGCGGCGTACACAATGAGCAGTTCTTC	CASRATSGVHNEQFF
TRBJ2-2	medium-sized	TRBV6-2/TRBV6-3	TRBD1	TGTGCCAGCAGCCCATTACAGGGGGTCAACACCGGGGAGCTGTTTTTT	CASSPLQGVNTGELFF
TRBJ2-3	few	TRBV10-1	TRBD2	TGCGCCAGTTGTAGCGGGAGGGGGGCAGATACGCAGTATTTT	CASCSGRGADTQYF
TRBJ2-7	many	TRBV11-2	TRBD2	TGTGCCAGCAGACTCCTTAGCGGGGGGGAGCAGTACTTC	CASRLLSGGEQYF
TRBJ2-1	medium-sized	TRBV14	-	TGTGCCAGCAGCCTGAAAGACAGTCACAATGAGCAGTTCTTC	CASSLKDSHNEQFF
TRBJ2-7	-	TRBV4-2	TRBD2	TGTGCCAACAGCCAAGATGGGACTAGCGGGAGTTACGAGCAGTACTTC	CANSQDGTSGSYEQYF
TRBJ2-2	once	TRBV11-3	-	TGTGCCAGCAGCTTAGATAATGGAGGCGGGGAGCTGTTTTTT	CASSLDNGGGELFF